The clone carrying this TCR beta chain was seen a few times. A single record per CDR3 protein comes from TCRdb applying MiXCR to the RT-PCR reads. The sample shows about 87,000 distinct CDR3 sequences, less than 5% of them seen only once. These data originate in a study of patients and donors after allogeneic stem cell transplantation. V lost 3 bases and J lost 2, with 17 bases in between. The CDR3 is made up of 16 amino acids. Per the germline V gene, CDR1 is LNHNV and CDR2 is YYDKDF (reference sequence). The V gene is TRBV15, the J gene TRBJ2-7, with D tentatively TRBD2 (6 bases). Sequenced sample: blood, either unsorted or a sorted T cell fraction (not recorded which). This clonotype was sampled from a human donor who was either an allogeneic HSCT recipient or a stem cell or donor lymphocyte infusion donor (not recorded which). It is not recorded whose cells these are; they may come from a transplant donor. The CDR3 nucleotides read TGTGCCACCAGCAGCCGAGTCGGGGGTATCGCCTACGAGCAGTACTTC. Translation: CATSSRVGGIAYEQYF.